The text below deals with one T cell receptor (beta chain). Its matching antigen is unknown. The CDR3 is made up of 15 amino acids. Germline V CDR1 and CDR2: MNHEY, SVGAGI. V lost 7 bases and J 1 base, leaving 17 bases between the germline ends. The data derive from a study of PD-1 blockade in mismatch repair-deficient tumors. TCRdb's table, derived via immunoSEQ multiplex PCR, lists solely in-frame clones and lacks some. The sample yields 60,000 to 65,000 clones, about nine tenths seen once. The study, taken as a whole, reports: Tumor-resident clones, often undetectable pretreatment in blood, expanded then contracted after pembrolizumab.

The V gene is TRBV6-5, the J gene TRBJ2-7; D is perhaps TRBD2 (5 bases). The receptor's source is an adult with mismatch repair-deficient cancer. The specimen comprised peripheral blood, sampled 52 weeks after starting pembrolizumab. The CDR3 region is CASTTPPTISYEQYF. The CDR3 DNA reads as TGTGCCAGCACCACCCCACCGACTATTTCCTACGAGCAGTACTTC.